The T cell receptor (beta chain) described here comes from a study of T cells in Graves' hyperthyroidism and ophthalmopathy. As for the study in general: Peripheral blood was acquired at first diagnosis, ahead of any therapy whatsoever. General study points: The model identified upcoming ophthalmopathy a median approximately six months ahead of onset. Separating ophthalmopathy from stable hyperthyroidism was achieved by a 13 V-J model. Expanded thyroid clonotypes (above 0.001) were mostly also found in blood.

This clonotype was recorded at least ten times. The antigen remains unidentified. The CDR3 runs to 15 residues. The germline gives CDR1 SGHAT, CDR2 FQNNGV. Trimming took 9 bases from V and 0 from J, leaving 16 bases between them. Amplified regions were TCR beta CDR3 sequences from RNA transcripts. TCR CDR3 underwent first-round RT-PCR with the HTBI primer set. MiXCR, applied by TCRdb to the multiplex PCR reads, yields one record per CDR3 protein. Altogether under 550,000 distinct CDR3 sequences are present, 20% being singletons, with the ten largest covering about half. Sequencing was done on a sample of blood. The origin of this receptor is a man in his forties with Graves' ophthalmopathy. The chain recombines TRBV11-2 with TRBJ2-3; no firm D call. The CDR3 nucleotides are TGTGCCAGTTCCATCTATAGGGCGAGCACAGATACGCAGTATTTT. Its protein product is CASSIYRASTDTQYF.